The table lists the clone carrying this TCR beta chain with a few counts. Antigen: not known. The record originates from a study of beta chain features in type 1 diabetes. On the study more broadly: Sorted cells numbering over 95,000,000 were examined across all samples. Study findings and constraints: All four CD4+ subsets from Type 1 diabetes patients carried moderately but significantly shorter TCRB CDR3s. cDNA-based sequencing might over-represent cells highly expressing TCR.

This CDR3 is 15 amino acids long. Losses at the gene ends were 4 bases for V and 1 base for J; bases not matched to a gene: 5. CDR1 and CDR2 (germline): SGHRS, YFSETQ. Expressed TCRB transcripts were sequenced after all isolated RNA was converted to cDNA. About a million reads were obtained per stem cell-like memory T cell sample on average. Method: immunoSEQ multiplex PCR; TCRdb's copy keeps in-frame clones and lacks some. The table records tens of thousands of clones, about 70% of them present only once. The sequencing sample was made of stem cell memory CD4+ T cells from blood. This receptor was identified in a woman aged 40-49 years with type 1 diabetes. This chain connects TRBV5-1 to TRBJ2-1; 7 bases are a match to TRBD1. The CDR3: CASSIGTASYNEQFF. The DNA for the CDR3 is TGCGCCAGCAGCATTGGGACAGCATCCTACAATGAGCAGTTCTTC.